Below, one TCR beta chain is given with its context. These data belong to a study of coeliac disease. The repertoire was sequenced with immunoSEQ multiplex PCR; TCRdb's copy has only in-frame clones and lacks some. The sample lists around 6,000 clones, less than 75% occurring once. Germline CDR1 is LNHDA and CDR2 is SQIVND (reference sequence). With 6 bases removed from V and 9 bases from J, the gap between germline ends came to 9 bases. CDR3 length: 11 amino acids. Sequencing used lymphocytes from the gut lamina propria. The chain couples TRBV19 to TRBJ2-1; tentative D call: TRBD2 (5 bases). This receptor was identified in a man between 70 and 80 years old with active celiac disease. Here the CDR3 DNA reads TGTGCCAGTAGCCCGGGATTTGAGCAGTTCTTC. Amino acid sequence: CASSPGFEQFF. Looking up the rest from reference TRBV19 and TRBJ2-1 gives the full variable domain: DGGITQSPKYLFRKEGQNVTLSCEQNLNHDAMYWYRQDPGQGLRLIYYSQIVNDFQKGDIAEGYSVSREKKESFPLTVTSAQKNPTAFYLCASSPGFEQFFGPGTRLTVL.